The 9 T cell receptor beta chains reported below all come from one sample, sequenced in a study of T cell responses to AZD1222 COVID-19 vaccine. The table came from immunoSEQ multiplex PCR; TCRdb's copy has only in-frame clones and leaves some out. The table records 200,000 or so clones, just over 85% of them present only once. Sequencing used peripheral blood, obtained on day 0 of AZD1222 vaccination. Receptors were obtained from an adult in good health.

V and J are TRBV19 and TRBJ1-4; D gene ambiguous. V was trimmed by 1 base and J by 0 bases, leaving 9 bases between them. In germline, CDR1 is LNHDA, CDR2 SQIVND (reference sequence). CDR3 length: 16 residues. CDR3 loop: CASSIGTDATNEKLFF. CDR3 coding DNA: TGTGCCAGTAGTATAGGGACCGACGCAACTAATGAAAAACTGTTTTTT. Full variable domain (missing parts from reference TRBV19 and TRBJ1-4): DGGITQSPKYLFRKEGQNVTLSCEQNLNHDAMYWYRQDPGQGLRLIYYSQIVNDFQKGDIAEGYSVSREKKESFPLTVTSAQKNPTAFYLCASSIGTDATNEKLFFGSGTQLSVL.

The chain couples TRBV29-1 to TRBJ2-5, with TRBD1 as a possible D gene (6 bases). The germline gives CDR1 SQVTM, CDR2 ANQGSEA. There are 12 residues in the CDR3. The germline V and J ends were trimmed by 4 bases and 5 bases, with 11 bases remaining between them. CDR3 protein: CSVVEGVETQYF. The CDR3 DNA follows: TGCAGCGTTGTTGAGGGGGTGGAGACCCAGTACTTC.

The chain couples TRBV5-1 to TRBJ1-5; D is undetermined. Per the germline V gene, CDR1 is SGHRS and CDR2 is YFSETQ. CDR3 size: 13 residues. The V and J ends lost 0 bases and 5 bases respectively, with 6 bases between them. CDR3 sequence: CASSLDSYQPQHF. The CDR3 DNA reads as TGCGCCAGCAGCTTGGACAGTTATCAGCCCCAGCATTTT. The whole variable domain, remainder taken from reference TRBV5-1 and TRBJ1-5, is KAGVTQTPRYLIKTRGQQVTLSCSPISGHRSVSWYQQTPGQGLQFLFEYFSETQRNKGNFPGRFSGRQFSNSRSEMNVSTLELGDSALYLCASSLDSYQPQHFGDGTRLSIL.

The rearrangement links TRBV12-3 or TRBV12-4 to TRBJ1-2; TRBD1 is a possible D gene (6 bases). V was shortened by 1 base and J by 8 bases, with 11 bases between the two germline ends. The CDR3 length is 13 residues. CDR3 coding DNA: TGTGCCAGCAGTTTAGGCCCAGGGGTCGGCTACACCTTC. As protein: CASSLGPGVGYTF.

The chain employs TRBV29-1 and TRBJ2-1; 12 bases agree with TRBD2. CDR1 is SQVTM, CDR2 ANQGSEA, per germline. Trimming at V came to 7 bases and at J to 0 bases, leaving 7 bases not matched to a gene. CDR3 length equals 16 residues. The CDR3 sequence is CSAQLAGGLSYNEQFF. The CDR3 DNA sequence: TGCAGCGCTCAACTAGCGGGGGGCCTCTCCTACAATGAGCAGTTCTTC.

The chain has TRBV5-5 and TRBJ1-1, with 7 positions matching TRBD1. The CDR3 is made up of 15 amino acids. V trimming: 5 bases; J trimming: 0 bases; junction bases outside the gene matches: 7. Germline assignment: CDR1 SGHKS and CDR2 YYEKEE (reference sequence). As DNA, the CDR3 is TGTGCCAGCAGGCCCCAGGGGGGGATGAACACTGAAGCTTTCTTT. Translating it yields CASRPQGGMNTEAFF.

The CDR3 DNA reads as TGTGCCAGCAGTCCCCGAGAGGCGCACTATGGCTACACCTTC. It codes for CASSPREAHYGYTF. The chain is built from TRBV6-5 and TRBJ1-2; unclear D gene. Germline V gene lookup returns CDR1 MNHEY and CDR2 SVGAGI. With 5 bases removed from V and 3 bases from J, the gap between germline ends came to 13 bases. CDR3 length equals 14 residues.

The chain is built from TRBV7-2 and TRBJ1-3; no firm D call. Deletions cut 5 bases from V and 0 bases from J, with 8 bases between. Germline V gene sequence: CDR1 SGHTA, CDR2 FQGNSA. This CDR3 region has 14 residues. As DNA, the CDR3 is TGTGCCAGCAGCCTCGGGGTCTCTGGAAACACCATATATTTT. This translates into CASSLGVSGNTIYF. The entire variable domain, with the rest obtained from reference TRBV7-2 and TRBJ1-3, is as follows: GAGVSQSPSNKVTEKGKDVELRCDPISGHTALYWYRQSLGQGLEFLIYFQGNSAPDKSGLPSDRFSAERTGGSVSTLTIQRTQQEDSAVYLCASSLGVSGNTIYFGEGSWLTVV.

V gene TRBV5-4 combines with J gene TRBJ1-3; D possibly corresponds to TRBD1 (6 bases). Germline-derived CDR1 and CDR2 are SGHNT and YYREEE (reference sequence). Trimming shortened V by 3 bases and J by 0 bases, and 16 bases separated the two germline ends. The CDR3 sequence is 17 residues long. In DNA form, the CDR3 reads TGTGCCAGCAGCTCGGGAGGGGGTGGTCCCTCTGGAAACACCATATATTTT. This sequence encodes CASSSGGGGPSGNTIYF. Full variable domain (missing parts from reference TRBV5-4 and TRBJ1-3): ETGVTQSPTHLIKTRGQQVTLRCSSQSGHNTVSWYQQALGQGPQFIFQYYREEENGRGNFPPRFSGLQFPNYSSELNVNALELDDSALYLCASSSGGGGPSGNTIYFGEGSWLTVV.